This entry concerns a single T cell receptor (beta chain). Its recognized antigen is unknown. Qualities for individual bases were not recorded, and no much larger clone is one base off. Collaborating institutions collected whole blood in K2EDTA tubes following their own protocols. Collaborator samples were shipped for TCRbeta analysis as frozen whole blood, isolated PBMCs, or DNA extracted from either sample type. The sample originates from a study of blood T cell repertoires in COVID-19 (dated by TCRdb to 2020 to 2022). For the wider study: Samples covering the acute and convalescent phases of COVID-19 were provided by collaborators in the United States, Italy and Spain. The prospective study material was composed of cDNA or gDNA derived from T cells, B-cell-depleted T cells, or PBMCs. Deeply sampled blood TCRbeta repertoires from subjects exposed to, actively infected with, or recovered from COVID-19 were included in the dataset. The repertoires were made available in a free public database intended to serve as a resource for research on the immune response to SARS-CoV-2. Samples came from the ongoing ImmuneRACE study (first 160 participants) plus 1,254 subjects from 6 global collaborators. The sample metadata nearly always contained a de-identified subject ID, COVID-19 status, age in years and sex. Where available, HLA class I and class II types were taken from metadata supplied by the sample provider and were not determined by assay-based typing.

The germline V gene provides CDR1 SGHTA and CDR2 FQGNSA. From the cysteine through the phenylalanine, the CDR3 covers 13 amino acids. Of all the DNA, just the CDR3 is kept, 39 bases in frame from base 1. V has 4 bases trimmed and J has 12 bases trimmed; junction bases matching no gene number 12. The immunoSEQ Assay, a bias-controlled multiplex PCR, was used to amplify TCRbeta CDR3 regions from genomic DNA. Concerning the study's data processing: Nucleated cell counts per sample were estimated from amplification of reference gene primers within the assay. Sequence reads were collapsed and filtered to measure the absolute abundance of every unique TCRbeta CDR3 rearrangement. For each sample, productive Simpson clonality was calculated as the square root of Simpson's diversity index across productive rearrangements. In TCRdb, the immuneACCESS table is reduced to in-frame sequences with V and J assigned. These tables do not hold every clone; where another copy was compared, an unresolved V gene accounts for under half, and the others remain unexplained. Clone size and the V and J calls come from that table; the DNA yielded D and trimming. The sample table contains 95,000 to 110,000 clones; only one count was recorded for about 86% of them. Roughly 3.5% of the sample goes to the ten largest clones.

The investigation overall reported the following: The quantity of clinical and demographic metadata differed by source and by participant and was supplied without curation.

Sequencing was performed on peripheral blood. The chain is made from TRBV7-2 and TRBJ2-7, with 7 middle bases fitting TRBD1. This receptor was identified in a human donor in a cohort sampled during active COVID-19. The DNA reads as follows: TGTGCCAGCAGCTATGGACAGGACTTGCCTCCGTACTTC. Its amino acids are CASSYGQDLPPYF.